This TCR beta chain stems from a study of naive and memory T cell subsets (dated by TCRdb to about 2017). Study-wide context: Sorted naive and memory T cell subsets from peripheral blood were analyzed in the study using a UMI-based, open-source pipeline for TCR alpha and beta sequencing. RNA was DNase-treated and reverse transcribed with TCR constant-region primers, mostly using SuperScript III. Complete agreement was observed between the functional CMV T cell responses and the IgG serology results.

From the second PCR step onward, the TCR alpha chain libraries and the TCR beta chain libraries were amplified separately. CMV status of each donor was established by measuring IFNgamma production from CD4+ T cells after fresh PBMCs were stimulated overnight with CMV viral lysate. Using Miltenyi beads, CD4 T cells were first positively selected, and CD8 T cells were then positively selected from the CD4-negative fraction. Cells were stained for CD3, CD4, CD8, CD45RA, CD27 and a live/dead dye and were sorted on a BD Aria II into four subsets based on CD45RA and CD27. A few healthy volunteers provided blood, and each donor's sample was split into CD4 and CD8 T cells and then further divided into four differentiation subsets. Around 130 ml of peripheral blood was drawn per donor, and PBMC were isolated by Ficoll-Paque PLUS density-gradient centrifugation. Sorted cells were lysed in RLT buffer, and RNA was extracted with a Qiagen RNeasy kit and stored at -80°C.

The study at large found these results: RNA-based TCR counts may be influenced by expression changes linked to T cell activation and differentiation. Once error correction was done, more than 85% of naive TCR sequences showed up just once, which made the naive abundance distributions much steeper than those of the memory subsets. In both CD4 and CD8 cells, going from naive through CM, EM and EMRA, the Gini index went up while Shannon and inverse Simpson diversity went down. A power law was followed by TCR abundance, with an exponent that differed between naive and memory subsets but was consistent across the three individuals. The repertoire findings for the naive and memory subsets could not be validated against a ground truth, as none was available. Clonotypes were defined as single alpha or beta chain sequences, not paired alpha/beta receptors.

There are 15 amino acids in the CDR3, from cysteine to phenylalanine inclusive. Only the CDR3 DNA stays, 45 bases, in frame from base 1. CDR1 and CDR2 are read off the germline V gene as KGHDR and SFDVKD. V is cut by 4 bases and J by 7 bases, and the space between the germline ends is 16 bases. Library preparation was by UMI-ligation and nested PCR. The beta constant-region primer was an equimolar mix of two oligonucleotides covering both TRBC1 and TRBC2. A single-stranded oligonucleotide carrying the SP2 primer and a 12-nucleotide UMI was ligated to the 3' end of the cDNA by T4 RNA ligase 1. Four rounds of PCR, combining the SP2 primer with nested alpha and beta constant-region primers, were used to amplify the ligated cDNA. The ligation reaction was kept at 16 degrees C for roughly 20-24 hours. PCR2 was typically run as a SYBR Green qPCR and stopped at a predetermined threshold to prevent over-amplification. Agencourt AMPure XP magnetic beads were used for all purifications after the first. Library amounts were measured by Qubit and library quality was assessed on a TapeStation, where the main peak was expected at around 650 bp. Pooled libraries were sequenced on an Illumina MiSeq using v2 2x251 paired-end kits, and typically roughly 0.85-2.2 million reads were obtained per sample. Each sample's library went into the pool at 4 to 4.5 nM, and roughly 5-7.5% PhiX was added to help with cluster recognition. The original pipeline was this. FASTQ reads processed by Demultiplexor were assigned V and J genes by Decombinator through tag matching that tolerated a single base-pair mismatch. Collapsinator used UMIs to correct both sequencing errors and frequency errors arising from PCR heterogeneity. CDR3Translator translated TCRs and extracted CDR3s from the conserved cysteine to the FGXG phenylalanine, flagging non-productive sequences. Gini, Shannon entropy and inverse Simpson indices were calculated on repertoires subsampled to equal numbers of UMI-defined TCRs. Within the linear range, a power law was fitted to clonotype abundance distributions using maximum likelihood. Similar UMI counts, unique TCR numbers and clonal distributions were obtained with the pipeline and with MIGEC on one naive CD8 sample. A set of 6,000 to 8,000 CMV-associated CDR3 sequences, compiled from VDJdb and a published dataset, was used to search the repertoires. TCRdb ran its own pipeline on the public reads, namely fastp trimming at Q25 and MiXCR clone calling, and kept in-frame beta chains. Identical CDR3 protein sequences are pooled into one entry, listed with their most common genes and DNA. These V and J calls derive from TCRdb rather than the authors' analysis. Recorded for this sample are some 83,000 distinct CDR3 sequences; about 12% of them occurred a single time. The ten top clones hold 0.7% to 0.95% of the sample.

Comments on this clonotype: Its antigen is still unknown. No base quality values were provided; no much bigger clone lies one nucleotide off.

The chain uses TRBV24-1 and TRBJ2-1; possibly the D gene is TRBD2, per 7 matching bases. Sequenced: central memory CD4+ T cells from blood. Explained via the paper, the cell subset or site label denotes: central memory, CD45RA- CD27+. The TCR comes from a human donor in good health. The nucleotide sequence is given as TGTGCCACCAGTGACGAGAGGGGGGGAGGGAATGAGCAGTTCTTC. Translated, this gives CATSDERGGGNEQFF.